Below, one T cell receptor beta chain is given with its context. The junction and the germline gene differ at one end; a read error may be behind it. The data derive from a study of blood T cell repertoires in COVID-19. Profiling relied on immunoSEQ multiplex PCR, and the TCRdb table lists in-frame clones only, not all of them. The sample has 250,000 to 300,000 clones, approximately 90% seen once; the top ten hold about 2.3%. This CDR3 has 14 residues. Germline V gene sequence: CDR1 SEHNR, CDR2 FQNEAQ (reference sequence). The sequenced sample was PBMCs or T cells enriched from blood (not recorded which). This TCR was recovered from a woman in her 40s with acute COVID-19. V and J are TRBV7-9 and TRBJ1-2, with no clear D. The CDR3 DNA reads as TGTGCCAGCAACTTAGGGTCCGGTTACTATGGCTACACCTTC. This encodes CASNLGSGYYGYTF.